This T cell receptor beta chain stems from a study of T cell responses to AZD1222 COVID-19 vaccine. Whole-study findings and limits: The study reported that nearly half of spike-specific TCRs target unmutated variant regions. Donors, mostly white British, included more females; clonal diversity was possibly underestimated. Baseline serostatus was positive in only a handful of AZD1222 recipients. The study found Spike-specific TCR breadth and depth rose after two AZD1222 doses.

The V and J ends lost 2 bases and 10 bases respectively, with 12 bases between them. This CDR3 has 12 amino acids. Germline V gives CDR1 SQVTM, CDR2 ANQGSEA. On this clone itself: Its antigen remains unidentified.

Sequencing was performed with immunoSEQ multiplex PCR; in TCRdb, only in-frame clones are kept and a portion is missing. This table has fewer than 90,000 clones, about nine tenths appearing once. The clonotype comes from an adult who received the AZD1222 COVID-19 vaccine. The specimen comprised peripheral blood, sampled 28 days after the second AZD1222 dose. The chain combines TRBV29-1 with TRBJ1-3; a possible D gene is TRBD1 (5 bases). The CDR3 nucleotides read TGCAGCGTTGAAACAGGAACAGGAACCATATATTTT. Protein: CSVETGTGTIYF.